This T cell receptor beta chain came from a study of blood T cells in healthy people across ages. There are a few counts of this clonotype. From germline, CDR1 is DFQATT and CDR2 SNEGSKA (reference sequence). This CDR3 has 14 residues. V shed 8 bases and J shed 1 base, with 17 bases lying between them. Alongside a J-beta primer mix, a sample-barcoded 5' primer served in a second PCR lasting about 7 to 11 cycles. TCRdb reprocessed the 5' RACE reads with MiXCR, giving one entry per CDR3 protein. The table lists over 450,000 distinct CDR3 sequences, about 24% of them singletons. The same specimen was also included in a second study, on T cells of mothers and their children.

The sequenced material came from blood. The sequence was obtained from a boy younger than 18 in good health. V gene TRBV20-1 combines with J gene TRBJ1-1; D not resolved. In DNA, the CDR3 is TGCAGTTCTCTTGCAGATCTATGGAACACTGAAGCTTTCTTT. Amino acids: CSSLADLWNTEAFF.